Listed here are 2 T cell receptor beta chains from one sample, sequenced in a study of monozygotic twins with inflammatory bowel disease. Reprocessing the 5' RACE reads, TCRdb reports a single entry for every CDR3 protein and omits DNA. This table lists about 160,000 distinct CDR3 sequences. Specimen: blood. These receptors all stem from a human donor with ulcerative colitis or Crohn's disease, or a healthy co-twin of an affected twin (not recorded which).

The genes are TRBV30 and TRBJ1-5. CDR1 and CDR2 from the germline V gene are GTSNPN and SVGIG (reference sequence). The CDR3 extends over 14 amino acids. CDR3: CAWNGEYSNQPQHF.

The CDR3 is CASSPQSRASGSVAEQFF. The genes are TRBV19 and TRBJ2-1; TCRdb indicates TRBD2, and absent DNA this call remains unverified. The CDR3 contains 18 residues. Germline values: CDR1 LNHDA, CDR2 SQIVND (reference sequence).